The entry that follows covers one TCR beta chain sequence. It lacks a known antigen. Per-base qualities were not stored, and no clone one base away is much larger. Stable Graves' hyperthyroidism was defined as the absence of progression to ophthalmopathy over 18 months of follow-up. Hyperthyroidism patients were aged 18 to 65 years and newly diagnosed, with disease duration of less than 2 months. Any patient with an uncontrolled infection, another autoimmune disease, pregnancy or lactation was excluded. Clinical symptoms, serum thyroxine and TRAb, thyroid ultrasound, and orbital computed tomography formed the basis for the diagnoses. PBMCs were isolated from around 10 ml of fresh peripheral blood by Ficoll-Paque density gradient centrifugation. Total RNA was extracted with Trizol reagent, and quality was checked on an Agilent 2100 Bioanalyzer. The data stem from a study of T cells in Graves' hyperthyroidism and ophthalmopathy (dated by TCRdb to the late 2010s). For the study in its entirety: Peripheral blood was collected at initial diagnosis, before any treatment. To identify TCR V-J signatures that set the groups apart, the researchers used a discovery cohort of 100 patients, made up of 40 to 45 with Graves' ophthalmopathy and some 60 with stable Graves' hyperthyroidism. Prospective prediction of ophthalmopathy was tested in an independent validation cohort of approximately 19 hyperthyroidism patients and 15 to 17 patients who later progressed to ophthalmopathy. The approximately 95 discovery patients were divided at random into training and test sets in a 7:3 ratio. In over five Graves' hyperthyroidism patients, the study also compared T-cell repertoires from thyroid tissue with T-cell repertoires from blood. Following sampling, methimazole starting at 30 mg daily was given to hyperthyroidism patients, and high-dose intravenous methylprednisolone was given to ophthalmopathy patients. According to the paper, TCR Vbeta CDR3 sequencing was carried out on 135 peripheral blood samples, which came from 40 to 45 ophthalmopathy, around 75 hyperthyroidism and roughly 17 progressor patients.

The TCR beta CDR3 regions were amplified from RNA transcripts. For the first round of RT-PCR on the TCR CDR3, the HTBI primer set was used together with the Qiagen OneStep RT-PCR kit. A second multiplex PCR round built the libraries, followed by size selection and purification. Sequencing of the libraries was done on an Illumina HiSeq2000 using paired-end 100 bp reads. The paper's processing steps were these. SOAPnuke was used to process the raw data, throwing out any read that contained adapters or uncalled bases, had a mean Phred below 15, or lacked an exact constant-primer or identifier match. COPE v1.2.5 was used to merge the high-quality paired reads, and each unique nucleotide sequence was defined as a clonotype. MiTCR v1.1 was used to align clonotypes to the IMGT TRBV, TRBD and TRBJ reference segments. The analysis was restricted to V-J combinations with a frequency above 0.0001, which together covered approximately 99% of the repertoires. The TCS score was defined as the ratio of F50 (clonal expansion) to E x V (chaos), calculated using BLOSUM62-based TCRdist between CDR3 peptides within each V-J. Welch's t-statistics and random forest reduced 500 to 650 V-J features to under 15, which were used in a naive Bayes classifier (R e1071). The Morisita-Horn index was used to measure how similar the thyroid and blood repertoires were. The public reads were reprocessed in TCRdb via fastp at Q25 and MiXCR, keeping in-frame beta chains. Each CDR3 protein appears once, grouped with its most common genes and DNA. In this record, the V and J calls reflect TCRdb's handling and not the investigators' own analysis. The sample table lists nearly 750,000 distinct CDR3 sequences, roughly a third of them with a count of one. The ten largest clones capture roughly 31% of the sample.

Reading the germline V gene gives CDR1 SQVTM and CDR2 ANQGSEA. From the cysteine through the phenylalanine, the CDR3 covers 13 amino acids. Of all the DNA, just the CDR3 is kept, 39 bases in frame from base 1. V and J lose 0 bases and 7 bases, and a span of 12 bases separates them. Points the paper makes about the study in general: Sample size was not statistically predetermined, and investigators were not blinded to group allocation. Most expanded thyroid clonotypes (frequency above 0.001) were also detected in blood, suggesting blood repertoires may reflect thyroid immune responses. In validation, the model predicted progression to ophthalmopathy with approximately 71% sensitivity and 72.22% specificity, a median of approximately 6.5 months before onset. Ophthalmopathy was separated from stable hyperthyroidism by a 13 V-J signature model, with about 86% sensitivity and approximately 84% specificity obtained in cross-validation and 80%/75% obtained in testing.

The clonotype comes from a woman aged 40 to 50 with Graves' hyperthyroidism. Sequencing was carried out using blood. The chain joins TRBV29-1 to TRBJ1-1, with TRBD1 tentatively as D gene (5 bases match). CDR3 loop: CSVEDGRGYEAFF. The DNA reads TGCAGCGTTGAAGATGGAAGGGGCTATGAAGCTTTCTTT.